The next 11 T cell receptor beta chains were all read from a single sample in a study of blood T cell repertoires in COVID-19. Assay: immunoSEQ multiplex PCR; the TCRdb copy retains only in-frame clones and omits some. The sample records roughly 260,000 clones, around 90% being singletons. The source material was peripheral blood. The receptors stem from a man in his fifties or sixties who had recovered from COVID-19.

The V call is TRBV9, the J call TRBJ1-2; TRBD1 matches 7 bases. The CDR3 length is 19 residues. After removal of 4 bases from V and 0 bases from J, the junction contained 18 bases not matched to a gene. Germline CDR1 is SGDLS and CDR2 is YYNGEE. The CDR3 DNA is TGTGCCAGCAGCCCAAGAGTCCCGGGACAGTTGTCAGCTAACTATGGCTACACCTTC. This sequence encodes CASSPRVPGQLSANYGYTF.

The chain links TRBV5-1 to TRBJ2-2; D is unresolved. This CDR3 has 13 amino acids. V lost 5 bases, J lost 2 bases, and 7 bases lay in between. The germline V gene has CDR1 SGHRS and CDR2 YFSETQ. The CDR3 reads CASRAQNTGELFF. DNA of the CDR3: TGCGCCAGCAGGGCACAAAACACCGGGGAGCTGTTTTTT.

The rearrangement uses TRBV5-5 and TRBJ2-7, with a possible D match to TRBD2 (5 bases). Trimming removed 0 bases at V and 5 bases at J, with 12 bases between. This CDR3 comprises 14 residues. The germline V gene encodes CDR1 SGHKS and CDR2 YYEKEE (reference sequence). The CDR3 nucleotides are TGTGCCAGCAGCTTGGGGTCGGGGTCTGACGAGCAGTACTTC. It yields the protein CASSLGSGSDEQYF.

J is TRBJ2-1 and V is TRBV13; TRBD2 matches at 12 bases. Germline CDR1 reads PRHDT; CDR2 reads FYEKMQ (reference sequence). The CDR3 contains 17 residues. V was pared by 5 bases and J by 7 bases, with 12 bases of the junction left unmatched. The CDR3 is CASSPILASGGANEQFF. In nucleotides, the CDR3 is TGTGCCAGCAGCCCAATCCTGGCTAGCGGGGGGGCGAATGAGCAGTTCTTC. The full variable domain, with the rest looked up from reference TRBV13 and TRBJ2-1, is AAGVIQSPRHLIKEKRETATLKCYPIPRHDTVYWYQQGPGQDPQFLISFYEKMQSDKGSIPDRFSAQQFSDYHSELNMSSLELGDSALYFCASSPILASGGANEQFFGPGTRLTVL.

The J gene is TRBJ2-7, the V gene TRBV5-4, with D possibly matching TRBD2 (5 bases). CDR1 and CDR2 from the germline V gene are SGHNT and YYREEE (reference sequence). Trimming cost V 2 bases and J 6 bases, with 15 bases left between them. The CDR3 length is 14 residues. The CDR3 sequence: CASSLALARAEQYF. The CDR3 DNA reads TGTGCCAGCAGCTTAGCGCTAGCTCGCGCCGAGCAGTACTTC.

This clone was counted once. This chain joins TRBV27 and TRBJ2-7, with a tentative D call TRBD1 (6 bases). CDR1 is MNHEY, CDR2 SMNVEV, per germline (reference sequence). Trimming shortened V by 6 bases and J by 2 bases, and 17 bases separated the two germline ends. The CDR3 length is 15 residues. The CDR3 sequence is CASRTTTGTPYEQYF. The DNA of the CDR3 is TGTGCCAGCAGGACCACTACAGGGACCCCCTACGAGCAGTACTTC.

V gene TRBV5-4 combines with J gene TRBJ1-4; D not certain. The CDR3 loop spans 13 amino acids. Germline V CDR1 and CDR2: SGHNT, YYREEE (reference sequence). V shed 5 bases and J shed 8 bases, with 13 bases lying between them. The DNA of the CDR3 is TGTGCCAGCAGTCGGGGTGGTGGAGAAAAACTGTTTTTT. Amino acid sequence: CASSRGGGEKLFF.

The V call is TRBV5-5, the J call TRBJ2-7, with 7 bases that match TRBD1. Trimming cost V 0 bases and J 1 base; bases outside gene matches: 4. Germline values: CDR1 SGHKS, CDR2 YYEKEE (reference sequence). The CDR3 is 15 amino acids. The CDR3 coding sequence is TGTGCCAGCAGCTTGGTTGGGACAGATTCCTACGAGCAGTACTTC. Protein: CASSLVGTDSYEQYF.

V and J are TRBV5-1 and TRBJ2-7; TRBD1 agrees at 9 bases. The V gene's germline CDR1 is SGHRS and CDR2 YFSETQ. Trimming removed 0 bases from V and 2 bases from J; junction bases left unmatched: 3. The CDR3 runs 15 residues. DNA for the CDR3: TGCGCCAGCAGCTTGGCGAGACAGGGGGCCTACGAGCAGTACTTC. Translating it yields CASSLARQGAYEQYF. The variable domain in full, completed from reference TRBV5-1 and TRBJ2-7, reads KAGVTQTPRYLIKTRGQQVTLSCSPISGHRSVSWYQQTPGQGLQFLFEYFSETQRNKGNFPGRFSGRQFSNSRSEMNVSTLELGDSALYLCASSLARQGAYEQYFGPGTRLTVT.

This chain connects TRBV27 to TRBJ2-7; 9 bases agree with TRBD1. With 1 base clipped from V and 6 bases from J, the junction kept 10 bases outside the gene matches. The CDR3 covers 16 residues. Germline CDR1 MNHEY, CDR2 SMNVEV (reference sequence). The DNA for the CDR3 is TGTGCCAGCAGTTTATGGGCGGGGACAGGGAGTATCGAGCAGTACTTC. Translating it yields CASSLWAGTGSIEQYF.

The V and J genes are TRBV6-5 and TRBJ2-4; possible D gene TRBD1, 5 bases. This CDR3 has 14 amino acids. The germline gives CDR1 MNHEY, CDR2 SVGAGI. Between the trimmed V and J ends, which lost 6 bases and 3 bases, there was a span of 12 bases. The CDR3 reads CASRGQGGKNIQYF. The CDR3 bases are TGTGCCAGCAGGGGTCAGGGTGGCAAAAACATTCAGTACTTC.